This T cell receptor (beta chain) was sequenced for a study of HIV-infected patients and healthy controls. Whole-study results and caveats: CMV-associated CDR3s mostly grew nonsignificantly during therapy, while HIV-associated CDR3s declined significantly. No HLA typing of donors was done in this study. Healthy control repertoires had roughly threefold more distinct CDR3s than untreated HIV+ repertoires, and higher Shannon diversity.

Reverse transcription used approximately 500 ng RNA and constant-region primers for alpha and beta. Alpha and beta chain libraries were made separately by chain-specific third strand synthesis with multiplexing indices. TCRdb re-called the 5' RACE reads through MiXCR, storing one row per CDR3 protein. The data hold some 13,000 distinct CDR3 sequences, with roughly a tenth observed a single time. The germline V and J ends were trimmed by 4 bases and 6 bases, with 9 bases remaining between them. Germline V gene data show CDR1 as SQVTM and CDR2 as ANQGSEA. The CDR3 spans 11 residues. All unsorted peripheral T cells were captured because whole blood was used without fractionation. Control samples came from roughly ten uninfected healthy donors, several of them resampled after roughly 3 months. This clonotype was observed at least ten times. What it binds is unknown.

Sequenced input: blood. The chain uses TRBV29-1 and TRBJ1-2, with D hard to call. The sequence came from an adult in good health. The CDR3 loop reads CSVGGSDGYTF. The CDR3 DNA reads as TGCAGCGTTGGAGGGTCTGATGGCTACACCTTC.